This T cell receptor beta chain was retrieved from a study of blood T cell repertoires in COVID-19. Study background: COVID-19 samples, acute and convalescent, were from the United States, Italy and Spain.

Methods used by the authors: Estimation of nucleated cell counts relied on the amplification of reference gene primers. TCRdb's copy holds only in-frame clones and misses some; the assay was immunoSEQ multiplex PCR. That table furnishes V, J and clone size, whereas the DNA furnished D and trimming. The sample has some 73,000 clones, about 70% seen once; the top ten hold 22%. The ends lost 2 bases at V and 5 bases at J; junction bases unmatched: 4. Germline values: CDR1 MRHNA, CDR2 SNTAGT. The CDR3 is made up of 14 amino acids. The chain combines TRBV6-4 with TRBJ2-3; the match to TRBD2 covers 7 bases. The receptor was isolated from a man in his fifties or sixties with acute or convalescent COVID-19. The sample comprised peripheral blood. CDR3 in amino acids: CASSDASGGDTQYF. The CDR3 nucleotides are TGTGCCAGCAGTGACGCTAGCGGAGGAGATACGCAGTATTTT.